This TCR beta chain was documented in a study of blood T cells in healthy people across ages (dated by TCRdb to about 2015). Study-wide context: In model experiments, roughly one uniquely barcoded TCR beta cDNA molecule per two T cells was captured by template switching. The study analyzed two additional independent replicas of 1 million unique cDNA reads from the same blood draw for two donors, one aged 18 to 29 and one aged 80 or older. Age-related changes in TCR beta repertoire diversity were measured in the study by deep sequencing normalized with unique cDNA molecular identifiers. The donors were split into four age groups: young (average 16 years), middle-aged (more than 35), aged (roughly 60) and long-lived (roughly 88). To avoid experimental bias, donors of different ages were distributed randomly across sequencing lanes. Overall study outcomes, separate from this receptor: Estimates of total diversity from one million sequenced T cells were regarded as lower bounds and underestimates. Compared with the aged group, more naive CD4+ T cells, fewer expanded clones and increased TCR diversity were shown by the long-lived group, suggesting age selection. Since profiling was done on bulk unsorted PBMCs, naive and antigen-experienced compartments could not be conclusively compared. As age increased, observed TCR beta diversity per million T cells dropped in a roughly linear way, and a significant reduction was already evident by age 40. Because donor CMV infection status was unknown, age-related changes in expanded clonotypes were potentially confounded. A strong correlation was found between observed TCR beta diversity and the percentage of naive T cells measured by flow cytometry.

Library construction relied on 5' RACE. A second PCR of roughly 7 to 11 cycles was run with a J-beta primer mix and a sample-barcoded 5' primer. A unique molecular identifier was introduced onto each TCR beta cDNA molecule by a template-switch 5' adaptor carrying 12 random nucleotides. Each sample yielded at least 3 million CDR3-containing paired-end reads. First-strand cDNA was synthesized from all RNA with the Mint cDNA synthesis kit, primed by a TRBC-specific oligonucleotide. Following uracil-DNA glycosylase treatment, all cDNA underwent a first 18-cycle PCR with the universal primers M1SS and BC2_uni_R. Regarding the original processing steps: For normalization, 1 million high-quality reads, each with a distinct molecular identifier, were randomly selected from each sample. Instead of being binned into consensus sequences, reads that shared molecular identifiers were thrown out. MiTCR, run with a Q25 quality threshold and the strictest error-elimination algorithm, handled CDR3 identification, clonotype clustering and error correction. A nonparametric unseen species model with Euler transformation was used to estimate a lower bound on total TCR beta diversity. TCRdb redid the processing of the public reads, applying fastp at Q25 and MiXCR, and retained in-frame beta chains. Duplicate CDR3 protein sequences are folded into a single record with the most common DNA and genes. Clone size and V and J calls follow TCRdb, not the original study. The sample table shows around 2 million distinct CDR3 sequences, and about 39% are seen once. The ten biggest clones cover 20% to 25% of the sample.

The CDR3 covers 17 residues, taking in both the cysteine and the phenylalanine. The read is trimmed to its CDR3 DNA, 51 bases read in frame from base 1. V is shortened by 1 base, J by 0 bases, and the region joining them spans 14 bases. The germline V gene specifies SGDLS as CDR1 and YYNGEE as CDR2. A remark on this clonotype: Its target antigen remains unknown. Per-nucleotide qualities are absent, and no much larger clonotype sits a single base away.

Donors were around 37 systemically healthy Caucasian individuals from Russia aged roughly 6 to 90 years. Roughly 9 milliliters of peripheral blood were drawn from each donor into EDTA-treated Vacutainer tubes. Ficoll-Paque density-gradient centrifugation was used to isolate PBMCs, with at least 6 million obtained per sample. Trizol reagent was used to extract total RNA from the PBMCs, yielding at least 5 micrograms per sample. The percentages of naive CD45RAhigh/CD27high T cells were determined by flow cytometry on a PBMC aliquot from every donor. The V and J genes are TRBV9 and TRBJ1-5; the D gene cannot be resolved reliably. This TCR was recovered from a human donor in good health. The material sequenced was blood. The CDR3 region: CASSVKIRENSNQPQHF. The sequenced DNA: TGTGCCAGCAGCGTAAAGATTCGGGAGAATAGCAATCAGCCCCAGCATTTT.